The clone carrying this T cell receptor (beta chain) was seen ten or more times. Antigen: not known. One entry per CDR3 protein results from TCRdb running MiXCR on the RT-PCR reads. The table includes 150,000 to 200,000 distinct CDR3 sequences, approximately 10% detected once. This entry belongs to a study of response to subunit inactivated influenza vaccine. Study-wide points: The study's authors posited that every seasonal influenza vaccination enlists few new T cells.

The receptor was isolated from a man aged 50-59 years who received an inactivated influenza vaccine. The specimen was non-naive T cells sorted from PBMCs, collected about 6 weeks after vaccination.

CDR3 bases: TGCGCCAGCAGCTTGGGGACGAACTACAATGAGCAGTTCTTC. It is translated as CASSLGTNYNEQFF. The chain combines TRBV5-1 with TRBJ2-1; the D is unclear. V lost 0 bases and J lost 3, with 7 bases in between. This CDR3 has 14 amino acids. Looked up from germline, CDR1 is SGHRS and CDR2 is YFSETQ.